This T cell receptor (beta chain) was profiled in a study of graft-versus-host responses after intestinal transplantation. The overall study: Recipients had multivisceral, liver-intestinal, or isolated intestinal transplants. Whole-study results and caveats: Individuals carrying graft-donor T cell macrochimerism showed high graft-versus-host to host-versus-graft clonal ratios in allografts. Analysis identified GvH clones in recipient marrow, with some appearing first in ileum or blood.

The method was immunoSEQ multiplex PCR; TCRdb's version includes in-frame clones alone and lacks a portion of them. Among about 120,000 clones listed, about nine tenths were seen once. Concerning this clone: Its cognate antigen is unknown.

CDR3 length: 14 amino acids. Between the trimmed V and J ends, which lost 0 bases and 0 bases, there was a span of 5 bases. The V gene's germline CDR1 is SNHLY and CDR2 FYNNEI. V usage is TRBV2 and J usage is TRBJ1-1; D not certain. Material: unstimulated CD4+ T cells sorted from spleen or lymph node cells, obtained before intestinal transplant. The clonotype originates from a human donor who received an intestinal transplant. The CDR3 loop reads CASSEARVNTEAFF. In DNA form, the CDR3 reads TGTGCCAGCAGTGAAGCTCGGGTGAACACTGAAGCTTTCTTT.